The 28 T cell receptor beta chains below were found in one sample sequenced in a study of OX40 agonist ivuxolimab in advanced cancers. Some clones are missing from TCRdb's copy, which holds only in-frame ones; the method was immunoSEQ multiplex PCR. Of tens of thousands of clones in the sample, approximately 91% were seen once. Sequences were derived from CD4+ or CD8+ T cells sorted from blood, sampled in a trial of the OX40 agonist ivuxolimab. The receptor set was obtained from an adult with an advanced solid tumor such as melanoma, head and neck, liver or kidney cancer.

The rearrangement uses TRBV6-1 and TRBJ2-4; D possibly corresponds to TRBD2 (7 bases). The CDR3 contains 14 residues. The ends were cut back, 6 bases at V and 7 bases at J, with 16 bases in the middle. Germline V CDR1 and CDR2: MNHNS, SASEGT. CDR3 DNA: TGTGCCAGCAGATACCCCGGGGGGCCTAACATTCAGTACTTC. Translating it yields CASRYPGGPNIQYF.

This clone is a singleton in its sample. This sequence joins TRBV30 and TRBJ2-1; D not resolved. The V gene lost 3 bases and the J gene lost 5 bases, with 5 bases spanning the gap. The CDR3 runs 11 residues. Germline V gene sequence: CDR1 GTSNPN, CDR2 SVGIG (reference sequence). The CDR3 DNA reads as TGTGCCTGGAGACGGAACAATGAGCAGTTCTTC. It specifies CAWRRNNEQFF.

This chain links TRBV18 with TRBJ2-5, with 8 bases aligning to TRBD1. V was clipped by 3 bases and J by 1 base; unmatched bases: 7. The CDR3 extends over 16 amino acids. Germline V gene data show CDR1 as KGHSH and CDR2 as LQKENI. Here the CDR3 DNA reads TGTGCCAGCTCACCCCCCGTGACAGGGGTCCAAGAGACCCAGTACTTC. Residues: CASSPPVTGVQETQYF.

This chain uses TRBV6-4 with TRBJ2-1; tentatively, D is TRBD2 (5 bases). This CDR3 is built from 16 residues. Germline V gives CDR1 MRHNA, CDR2 SNTAGT. The germline V and J ends were trimmed by 6 bases and 5 bases, with 20 bases remaining between them. The CDR3 DNA follows: TGTGCCAGCAGCAAGAGCGGAGCCGGTATAAACAATGAGCAGTTCTTC. It codes for CASSKSGAGINNEQFF.

This clone was seen once. The rearrangement links TRBV29-1 to TRBJ2-3; 7 positions agree with TRBD2. The CDR3 is 14 residues long. V dropped 5 bases and J dropped 1; count of bases not matched to a gene: 6. Per the germline V gene, CDR1 is SQVTM and CDR2 is ANQGSEA. The CDR3: CSVQAGVGTDTQYF. CDR3 in DNA: TGCAGCGTTCAGGCGGGAGTTGGCACAGATACGCAGTATTTT.

The chain uses TRBV6-6 and TRBJ2-3, with D unclear. The CDR3 totals 13 residues. The V end was cut by 6 bases, the J end by 4 bases, with 11 bases between. In germline, CDR1 is MNHNY, CDR2 SVGAGI (reference sequence). The CDR3 DNA reads as TGTGCCAGCAGCTGGAAGTTGTCAGATACGCAGTATTTT. The encoded protein is CASSWKLSDTQYF.

The chain recombines TRBV23-1 with TRBJ2-5; D is perhaps TRBD2 (7 bases). TRBV23-1 is recorded as an ORF, its role being uncertain. Deletions cut 0 bases from V and 5 bases from J, with 13 bases between. The CDR3 runs 15 residues. CDR3 DNA: TGCGCCAGCAGTCAATCAGTAAGGGGGGGGGAGACCCAGTACTTC. Translated: CASSQSVRGGETQYF.

Written as DNA, the CDR3 is TGTGCCAGCAGAATAGGGGGCGAGGGACAGGGCTACGAGCAGTACTTC. This codes for CASRIGGEGQGYEQYF. The chain is built from TRBV28 and TRBJ2-7, with 9 bases lining up with TRBD1. CDR1 is MDHEN, CDR2 SYDVKM, per germline. The CDR3 extends over 16 amino acids. J was trimmed by 3 bases and V by 6 bases; bases with no gene match: 12.

The chain has TRBV5-1 and TRBJ2-5; D not certain. This CDR3 is 13 amino acids long. Germline loops: CDR1 SGHRS, CDR2 YFSETQ. V shed 3 bases and J shed 1 base, with 7 bases lying between them. CDR3 in DNA: TGCGCCAGCAGCTCCCTGCCCCAAGAGACCCAGTACTTC. Encoded protein: CASSSLPQETQYF.

This clone was counted a single time. The genes are TRBV7-2 and TRBJ2-5; a possible D gene is TRBD1 (5 bases). Germline V lookup: CDR1 SGHTA, CDR2 FQGNSA. The length of the CDR3 is 14 residues. V was cut by 5 bases and J by 2 bases, with 12 bases left in between. The CDR3 protein is CASSPRQPQETQYF. CDR3 sequence (DNA): TGTGCCAGCAGCCCCCGACAGCCGCAAGAGACCCAGTACTTC.

The chain uses TRBV28 and TRBJ1-1; D is uncertain. V lost 4 bases, J lost 0 bases, and 9 bases lay in between. The CDR3 length is 14 residues. Per the germline V gene, CDR1 is MDHEN and CDR2 is SYDVKM. DNA for the CDR3: TGTGCCAGCAGTTCACCTCAGATGAACACTGAAGCTTTCTTT. This translates into CASSSPQMNTEAFF.

This clone was seen only a few times. The chain combines TRBV7-9 with TRBJ2-7; 12 nucleotides agree with TRBD2. CDR1 is SEHNR and CDR2 is FQNEAQ in the germline V gene (reference sequence). The junction had 5 bases not matched to a gene; V was cut back by 8 bases and J by 3 bases. The CDR3 has 14 residues. The CDR3 nucleotides are TGTGCCAGCCGGCCGACTAGCGGGAGCTACGAGCAGTACTTC. The encoded protein is CASRPTSGSYEQYF.

The chain uses TRBV12-5 and TRBJ2-3, with 7 bases lining up with TRBD1. This CDR3 spans 16 amino acids. The germline V gene encodes CDR1 LGHNT and CDR2 FRNRAP. Trimming removed 2 bases from V and 4 bases from J; junction bases left unmatched: 9. In nucleotides, the CDR3 is TGTGCTAGTGGTTTGATCAGACAGGGTGGAGCAGATACGCAGTATTTT. Residues: CASGLIRQGGADTQYF.

To note about this clone: Its ends do not fully match the called genes, so a read error is possible. The rearrangement uses TRBV5-6 and TRBJ2-2; tentatively, D is TRBD1 or TRBD2 (5 bases each). The CDR3 length is 15 residues. Germline V CDR1 and CDR2: SGHDT, YYEEEE. Here the CDR3 reads CASSFRQNEHRGAVF. The CDR3 coding sequence is TGTGCCAGCAGCTTCAGACAGAACGAACACCGGGGAGCTGTTTTT.

The gene calls are TRBV18 and TRBJ1-2; TRBD1 aligns across 11 bases. V dropped 3 bases and J dropped 7; count of bases not matched to a gene: 4. The CDR3 is 14 residues long. CDR1 and CDR2 from the germline V gene are KGHSH and LQKENI. The CDR3 DNA is TGTGCCAGCTCACCTCGGACAGGGGGCTCTGGCTACACCTTC. This codes for CASSPRTGGSGYTF. Using reference TRBV18 and TRBJ1-2 for the parts outside the CDR3, the full variable domain is NAGVMQNPRHLVRRRGQEARLRCSPMKGHSHVYWYRQLPEEGLKFMVYLQKENIIDESGMPKERFSAEFPKEGPSILRIQQVVRGDSAAYFCASSPRTGGSGYTFGSGTRLTVV.

This CDR3 reads CASSFYPGELFF. For the CDR3, the DNA is TGTGCCAGTAGTTTCTACCCCGGGGAGCTGTTTTTT. V gene TRBV19 combines with J gene TRBJ2-2; no clear D gene. V lost 5 bases, J lost 6 bases, and 7 bases lay in between. Germline CDR1 reads LNHDA; CDR2 reads SQIVND (reference sequence). This CDR3 comprises 12 residues.

The gene calls are TRBV7-9 and TRBJ2-2, with D maybe TRBD2 (5 bases). This CDR3 is built from 14 residues. Trimming cost V 4 bases and J 2 bases, with 8 bases left between them. Germline CDR1 and CDR2: SEHNR and FQNEAQ (reference sequence). The CDR3 sequence is CASSYGINTGELFF. Written as DNA, the CDR3 is TGTGCCAGCAGCTACGGGATAAACACCGGGGAGCTGTTTTTT.

This clone has only one observation. This rearrangement joins TRBV19 to TRBJ1-2, with D possibly TRBD1 on 6 matching bases. Germline loops: CDR1 LNHDA, CDR2 SQIVND (reference sequence). V was shortened by 7 bases and J by 3 bases, with 15 bases between the two germline ends. The CDR3 length is 14 residues. The chain's CDR3 is CASKAGGGDYGYTF. The CDR3 DNA is TGTGCCAGTAAAGCGGGGGGGGGCGACTATGGCTACACCTTC.

This sequence joins TRBV21-1 and TRBJ2-2. TRBV21-1 is labeled a pseudogene. This CDR3 comprises 14 residues. The CDR3 sequence is CASSFDGPAGELFF. Written as DNA, the CDR3 is TGTGCCAGCAGCTTTGACGGTCCGGCCGGGGAGCTGTTTTTT.

The rearrangement links TRBV5-1 to TRBJ2-2; maybe TRBD1 (5 bases). CDR3 length equals 15 residues. Trimming removed 3 bases at V and 4 bases at J, with 13 bases between. The germline V gene encodes CDR1 SGHRS and CDR2 YFSETQ. Written as DNA, the CDR3 is TGCGCCAGCAGCTCCGTCGGACAACTCACCGGGGAGCTGTTTTTT. This codes for CASSSVGQLTGELFF.

A single count supports this clone. The rearrangement joins TRBV10-3 to TRBJ2-7; 8 nucleotides match TRBD2. V shed 6 bases, J shed 1 base, and the junction held 11 bases outside the gene matches. Looked up from germline, CDR1 is ENHRY and CDR2 is SYGVKD. This CDR3 has 16 residues. CDR3 in amino acids: CAISQTTSAGSYEQYF. CDR3 coding DNA: TGTGCCATCAGCCAGACGACTAGCGCGGGTTCCTACGAGCAGTACTTC.

This clone was detected only once. The gene calls are TRBV7-2 and TRBJ2-5, with 9 bases matching TRBD2. The CDR3 spans 16 residues. V lost 3 bases to trimming and J lost 5 bases; unmatched junction nucleotides: 10. Germline V gene data show CDR1 as SGHTA and CDR2 as FQGNSA. The DNA of the CDR3 is TGTGCCAGCAGCTTGGGGTTAGCGGGAGCTGGGGAGACCCAGTACTTC. Translation gives CASSLGLAGAGETQYF.

This chain joins TRBV7-6 and TRBJ2-1, with TRBD2 matching 9 bases. Per the germline V gene, CDR1 is SGHVS and CDR2 is FNYEAQ. The CDR3 contains 17 residues. J was trimmed by 4 bases and V by 4 bases; bases with no gene match: 11. The CDR3: CASSSTGGRAKYNEQFF. The CDR3 DNA reads TGTGCCAGCAGCTCGACTGGCGGGAGGGCTAAGTACAATGAGCAGTTCTTC.

This clone has a single count. The gene calls are TRBV11-2 and TRBJ2-7, with 9 bases lining up with TRBD2. CDR3 length equals 15 residues. The V segment lost 3 bases and the J segment 4 bases; nucleotides outside the gene matches: 7. The germline V gene has CDR1 SGHAT and CDR2 FQNNGV. The CDR3 loop is CASSFLASGTYEQYF. In nucleotides, the CDR3 is TGTGCCAGCAGCTTTCTCGCTAGCGGGACTTACGAGCAGTACTTC.

V is TRBV5-1 and J is TRBJ2-3; TRBD2 aligns across 12 bases. The J segment lost 4 bases and the V segment lost 4 bases, leaving 7 bases of the junction unmatched. Germline V gene data show CDR1 as SGHRS and CDR2 as YFSETQ. The CDR3 is 16 amino acids. DNA of the CDR3: TGCGCCAGCAGCGGGCGACTAGCGGGAGACGCAGATACGCAGTATTTT. Residues: CASSGRLAGDADTQYF.

The V and J genes are TRBV6-1 and TRBJ1-1; D not certain. Between the trimmed V and J ends, which lost 5 bases and 4 bases, there was a span of 11 bases. The CDR3 totals 13 residues. Germline loops: CDR1 MNHNS, CDR2 SASEGT. The DNA for the CDR3 is TGTGCCAGCAGTTTCAAAGGGAGCACTGAAGCTTTCTTT. Residues: CASSFKGSTEAFF.

V usage is TRBV6-4 and J usage is TRBJ2-2; D uncertain. The germline V and J ends were trimmed by 6 bases and 1 base, with 15 bases remaining between them. CDR1 and CDR2 (germline): MRHNA, SNTAGT. The CDR3 has 16 amino acids. DNA of the CDR3: TGTGCCAGCAGCGCCCTGGCAGTAGGGAACACCGGGGAGCTGTTTTTT. Translating gives CASSALAVGNTGELFF.

This clone appeared once. The rearrangement uses TRBV7-2 and TRBJ2-1, with 10 positions matching TRBD2. After removal of 4 bases from V and 10 bases from J, the junction contained 10 bases not matched to a gene. The CDR3 runs to 15 residues. In germline, CDR1 is SGHTA, CDR2 FQGNSA. CDR3 coding DNA: TGTGCCAGCAGCTACGGGACTAGCGATTTGGGGGAGCAGTTCTTC. Translation gives CASSYGTSDLGEQFF.